This entry features one T cell receptor beta chain sequence. Germline-derived CDR1 and CDR2 are MNHNY and SVGAGI (reference sequence). The CDR3 extends over 14 amino acids. Trimming stripped 4 bases from V and 1 base from J, with 10 bases between. PCR primers comprised 60 Vbeta and 13 Jbeta primers. The method was immunoSEQ multiplex PCR; TCRdb's version includes in-frame clones alone and lacks a portion of them. Of more than 85,000 clones in the sample, less than 70% are singletons; the top ten hold 5.4%. This sample stems from a study of cytomegalovirus exposure and HLA in healthy donors. This chain connects TRBV6-6 to TRBJ1-1, with D uncertain. What was sequenced was PBMCs. The TCR comes from a woman between 70 and 85 years old in good health and CMV-seropositive. The chain's CDR3 is CASSLEARNTEAFF. As DNA, the CDR3 is TGTGCCAGCAGTTTAGAGGCGAGGAACACTGAAGCTTTCTTT.